What follows are 25 T cell receptor beta chains derived from one specimen sequenced in a study of shared clonotypes between healthy human individuals. Method: immunoSEQ multiplex PCR; TCRdb's copy keeps in-frame clones and lacks some. The table has over a million clones, under 80% seen once. Sequenced material: memory CD4+ T cells sorted from blood. As for subset: CD45RA-negative fraction. Source of these receptors: a man between 18 and 29 years old in good health.

The CDR3 here is CAWSAGDRGDGKLFF. The CDR3 DNA sequence: TGTGCCTGGAGTGCAGGGGACAGGGGCGACGGGAAACTGTTTTTT. The V call is TRBV30, the J call TRBJ1-4; 10 nucleotides align to TRBD1. Germline trimming cut 1 base from V and 11 bases from J; bases unmatched to any gene: 10. CDR1 and CDR2 (germline): GTSNPN, SVGIG (reference sequence). The CDR3 length is 15 residues.

The chain combines TRBV18 with TRBJ2-7, with 8 bases identical to TRBD1. Looked up from germline, CDR1 is KGHSH and CDR2 is LQKENI. This CDR3 contains 12 residues. Germline trimming cut 0 bases from V and 9 bases from J; bases unmatched to any gene: 1. As DNA, the CDR3 is TGTGCCAGCTCACCACCTGACAGGGGGCAGTACTTC. It translates to CASSPPDRGQYF.

Turning to this clone: One base away lies a much larger clone, so this may be a sequencing read error. The genes are TRBV19 and TRBJ1-4; possible D gene TRBD1, 6 bases. The CDR3 sequence is 14 residues long. Germline CDR1 is LNHDA and CDR2 is SQIVND (reference sequence). The germline V and J ends were trimmed by 5 bases and 0 bases, with 7 bases remaining between them. CDR3 in amino acids: CASSRTATNEKLFF. For the CDR3, the DNA is TGTGCCAGTAGTCGGACAGCAACTAATGAAAAACTGTTTTTT.

DNA of the CDR3: TGTGCCAGCAGCCCGGCAGCGGGATACCAAGAGACCCAGTACTTC. Protein product: CASSPAAGYQETQYF. The rearrangement uses TRBV7-9 and TRBJ2-5; 7 bases are shared with TRBD2. Trimming cost V 5 bases and J 0 bases; bases outside gene matches: 6. The CDR3 sequence is 15 residues long. Germline V gene data show CDR1 as SEHNR and CDR2 as FQNEAQ (reference sequence).

This chain joins TRBV27 and TRBJ1-3, with D possibly being TRBD1 (5 bases). CDR3 size: 13 residues. Per the germline V gene, CDR1 is MNHEY and CDR2 is SMNVEV (reference sequence). This chain's CDR3 is CVRALRDGNTIYF. In DNA form, the CDR3 reads TGTGTAAGAGCACTCAGGGATGGAAACACCATATATTTT.

About this clone: This may stem from a read error, because a much larger clone lies one nucleotide away. The same CDR3 is also encoded by other DNA sequences in this sample. The V gene is TRBV7-2, the J gene TRBJ1-5, with D perhaps TRBD1 (5 bases). The CDR3 has 13 residues. The germline V and J ends were trimmed by 5 bases and 2 bases, with 7 bases remaining between them. Germline CDR1 reads SGHTA; CDR2 reads FQGNSA. The CDR3 protein is CASSRDRNQPQHF. The CDR3 DNA reads TGTGCCAGCAGCCGGGACCGCAATCAGCCCCAGCATTTT.

The chain employs TRBV7-3 and TRBJ2-1; 7 bases are shared with TRBD1. CDR1 is SGHTA, CDR2 FQGTGA, per germline. This CDR3 is built from 15 residues. V lost 1 base and J lost 8; bases outside the gene matches: 8. CDR3 protein: CASSLRSGGVDEQFF. The CDR3 DNA follows: TGTGCCAGCAGCTTAAGGTCAGGGGGAGTCGATGAGCAGTTCTTC.

This clone has only a few counts. The chain carries TRBV6-5 and TRBJ2-7, with TRBD1 identical over 7 bases. The CDR3 covers 11 residues. V gave up 4 bases and J gave up 10 bases; unmatched junction bases: 4. Germline V gives CDR1 MNHEY, CDR2 SVGAGI. CDR3 DNA sequence: TGTGCCAGCAGTTCACAGGGGACACAGTACTTC. Translated: CASSSQGTQYF.

V usage is TRBV4-2 and J usage is TRBJ2-3; 7 nucleotides agree with TRBD1. The V gene's germline CDR1 is LGHNA and CDR2 YNFKEQ. The V and J ends lost 0 bases and 4 bases, in that order; junction bases with no gene match: 7. CDR3 length equals 16 residues. The CDR3 DNA reads TGTGCCAGCAGCCAAGATCAGGGGGAGATGGCAGATACGCAGTATTTT. It encodes CASSQDQGEMADTQYF.

This chain joins TRBV28 and TRBJ1-1; no clear D gene. V was pared by 5 bases and J by 11 bases, with 18 bases between. Germline-derived CDR1 and CDR2 are MDHEN and SYDVKM. The CDR3 is 13 residues long. The DNA of the CDR3 is TGTGCCAGCAGTCCCCCCGACTGGTCCCGCGCTTTCTTT. Its translation is CASSPPDWSRAFF.

V is TRBV9 and J is TRBJ2-3; 7 bases align to TRBD2. The CDR3 extends over 16 amino acids. Trimming cost V 3 bases and J 5 bases; bases outside gene matches: 12. Germline values: CDR1 SGDLS, CDR2 YYNGEE. This chain's CDR3 is CASSAAGGGGGDTQYF. The CDR3 DNA reads TGTGCCAGCAGCGCCGCTGGGGGGGGAGGTGGAGATACGCAGTATTTT.

This chain connects TRBV4-3 to TRBJ2-7; 9 bases match TRBD2. The junction had 5 bases not matched to a gene; V was cut back by 0 bases and J by 5 bases. The CDR3 has 15 residues. The germline V gene encodes CDR1 LGHNA and CDR2 YSLEER. This CDR3 is CASSQEGGRADEQYF. The CDR3 DNA is TGCGCCAGCAGCCAAGAAGGCGGGAGGGCCGACGAGCAGTACTTC.

V usage is TRBV27 and J usage is TRBJ1-5, with D perhaps TRBD1 (5 bases). Germline values: CDR1 MNHEY, CDR2 SMNVEV (reference sequence). CDR3 length equals 14 residues. V was pared by 5 bases and J by 11 bases, with 19 bases between. This chain's CDR3 is CASSLQTGAKTQHF. The CDR3 DNA sequence: TGTGCCAGCAGTCTCCAGACCGGGGCCAAGACCCAGCATTTT.

For this clone: The same CDR3 can be traced to other DNA sequences in this sample. This chain links TRBV6-1 with TRBJ1-1; a weak D match, TRBD1 (5 bases). The germline gives CDR1 MNHNS, CDR2 SASEGT. CDR3 length equals 15 residues. V was clipped by 0 bases and J by 3 bases, with 11 bases between them. CDR3: CASSEAPRGHTEAFF. The CDR3 DNA reads TGTGCCAGCAGTGAAGCGCCTAGGGGTCACACTGAAGCTTTCTTT.

This rearrangement joins TRBV10-3 to TRBJ1-2, with TRBD1 matching 9 bases. V lost 5 bases, J lost 5 bases, and 3 bases stayed unmatched. Germline V gene sequence: CDR1 ENHRY, CDR2 SYGVKD. This CDR3 is built from 13 residues. The CDR3 loop is CAISTGTGYGYTF. The CDR3 nucleotides are TGTGCCATCAGTACCGGGACAGGGTATGGCTACACCTTC.

The chain combines TRBV28 with TRBJ2-3; no firm D call. CDR1 is MDHEN and CDR2 is SYDVKM in the germline V gene. V was shortened by 5 bases and J by 10 bases, with 13 bases between the two germline ends. The CDR3 length is 12 residues. CDR3 nucleotides: TGTGCCAGCAGTCCCCCGGCAGGAGCGCAGTATTTT. Translating gives CASSPPAGAQYF.

The gene calls are TRBV7-6 and TRBJ1-6; D is undetermined. V was trimmed by 1 base and J by 8 bases, leaving 6 bases between them. CDR1 is SGHVS and CDR2 is FNYEAQ in the germline V gene. The CDR3 is 13 residues long. The CDR3 DNA reads as TGTGCCAGCAGCTTAGGGAGGGATTCACCCCTCCACTTT. It codes for CASSLGRDSPLHF.

This clone has only one observation. This rearrangement joins TRBV10-2 to TRBJ2-5; no clear D gene. CDR1 is WSHSY and CDR2 is SAAADI in the germline V gene. There are 10 residues in the CDR3. Deletions cut 8 bases from V and 9 bases from J, with 10 bases between. Written as DNA, the CDR3 is TGCGCCAGCGGTCCGATGTCCCAGTACTTC. It is translated as CASGPMSQYF.

This clone was picked up one time. The V call is TRBV2, the J call TRBJ2-7; D might be TRBD1 or TRBD2, each matching 7 bases. This CDR3 is 15 amino acids long. The V gene's germline CDR1 is SNHLY and CDR2 FYNNEI. Trimming took off 7 bases at V and 3 bases at J, with 19 bases between the two ends. CDR3 sequence (DNA): TGTGCCAGCACTCGGGGAGGGGGCTCTTACTACGAGCAGTACTTC. Translated: CASTRGGGSYYEQYF.

The genes are TRBV7-2 and TRBJ2-7; TRBD2 might be the D (5 bases). Trimming took off 4 bases at V and 5 bases at J, with 15 bases between the two ends. The CDR3 is made up of 14 amino acids. Germline V gene lookup returns CDR1 SGHTA and CDR2 FQGNSA. CDR3 in DNA: TGTGCCAGCAGCTCGTGGCAGGAGGTGCACGAGCAGTACTTC. This translates into CASSSWQEVHEQYF.

The chain has TRBV18 and TRBJ2-1, with 9 positions matching TRBD1. J gave up 7 bases and V 1 base, and 11 bases lay outside the gene matches. CDR1 KGHSH and CDR2 LQKENI come from the germline V gene. The CDR3 runs 17 residues. CDR3 protein: CASSPQTPGQGPNEQFF. CDR3 DNA sequence: TGTGCCAGCTCACCACAGACTCCGGGACAGGGCCCTAATGAGCAGTTCTTC.

V and J are TRBV7-9 and TRBJ2-1; 16 bases fit TRBD2. V lost 4 bases, J lost 8 bases, and 5 bases stayed unmatched. There are 16 residues in the CDR3. Germline loops: CDR1 SEHNR, CDR2 FQNEAQ (reference sequence). The CDR3 DNA reads TGTGCCAGCAGCTCCGGGACTAGCGGGGGGGCCTATGAGCAGTTCTTC. Its protein product is CASSSGTSGGAYEQFF.

The chain couples TRBV5-1 to TRBJ2-2; the match to TRBD2 covers 9 bases. CDR1 is SGHRS and CDR2 is YFSETQ in the germline V gene. The CDR3 covers 17 residues. V shed 0 bases and J 7 bases; nucleotides not matched to a gene: 10. Written as DNA, the CDR3 is TGCGCCAGCAGCTTGGATCCTAGCGGGGCCCAGCGCGGGGAGCTGTTTTTT. Translated, it gives CASSLDPSGAQRGELFF.

The chain has TRBV5-4 and TRBJ1-6, with 9 bases lining up with TRBD1. Germline V gene data show CDR1 as SGHNT and CDR2 as YYREEE (reference sequence). The CDR3 totals 16 residues. V shed 4 bases, J shed 8 bases, and the junction held 10 bases outside the gene matches. DNA for the CDR3: TGTGCCAGCAGCGGACAACAGGGGGCGCGGGATTCACCCCTCCACTTT. Residues: CASSGQQGARDSPLHF.

With regard to this clone: A read error may account for a junction end that differs from germline. The rearrangement uses TRBV2 and TRBJ1-6; D may be TRBD1 (5 bases). This CDR3 is built from 12 residues. Germline V gene data show CDR1 as SNHLY and CDR2 as FYNNEI. The CDR3, as DNA: TGTGCCAGCAGCCTCGGGAGCGGGGGATGGGACTTT. Its protein is CASSLGSGGWDF.